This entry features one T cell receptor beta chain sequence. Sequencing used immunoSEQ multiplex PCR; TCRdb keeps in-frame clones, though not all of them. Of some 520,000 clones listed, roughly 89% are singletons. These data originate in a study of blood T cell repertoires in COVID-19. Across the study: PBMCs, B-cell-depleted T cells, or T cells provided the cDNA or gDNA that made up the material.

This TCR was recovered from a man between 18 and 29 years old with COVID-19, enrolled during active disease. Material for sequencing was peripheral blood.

The CDR3 DNA follows: TGTGCCAGCAGTGAAGTACAGGTCTCTGGAAACACCATATATTTT. It codes for CASSEVQVSGNTIYF. The V and J genes are TRBV2 and TRBJ1-3, with a weak D call TRBD1 (5 bases). Germline CDR1 is SNHLY and CDR2 is FYNNEI. The CDR3 length is 15 residues. Trimming removed 1 base from V and 0 bases from J, with 7 bases in between.